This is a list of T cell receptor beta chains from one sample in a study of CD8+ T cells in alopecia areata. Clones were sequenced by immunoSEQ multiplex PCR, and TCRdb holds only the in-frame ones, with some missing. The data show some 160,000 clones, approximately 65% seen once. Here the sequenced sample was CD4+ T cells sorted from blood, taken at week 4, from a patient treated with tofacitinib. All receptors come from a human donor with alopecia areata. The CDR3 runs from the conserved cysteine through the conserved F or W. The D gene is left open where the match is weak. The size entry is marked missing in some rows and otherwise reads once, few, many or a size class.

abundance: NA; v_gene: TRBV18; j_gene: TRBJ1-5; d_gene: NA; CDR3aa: CASSPGEGASNQPQHF; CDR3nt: TGTGCCAGCTCCCCCGGGGAGGGAGCGAGCAATCAGCCCCAGCATTTT
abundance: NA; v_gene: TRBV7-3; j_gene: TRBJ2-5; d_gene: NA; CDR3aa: CASSLGSQETQYF; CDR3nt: TGTGCCAGCAGCTTAGGCAGTCAAGAGACCCAGTACTTC
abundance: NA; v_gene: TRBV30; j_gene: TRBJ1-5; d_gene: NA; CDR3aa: CAWSVGGLQPQHF; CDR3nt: TGTGCCTGGAGTGTCGGGGGATTGCAGCCCCAGCATTTT
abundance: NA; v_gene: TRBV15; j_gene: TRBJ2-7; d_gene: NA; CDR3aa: CATSRDLPYEQYF; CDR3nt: TGTGCCACCAGCCGGGATCTTCCCTACGAGCAGTACTTC
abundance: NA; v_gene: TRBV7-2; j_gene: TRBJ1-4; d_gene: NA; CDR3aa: CASSPSVSTNEKLFF; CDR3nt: TGTGCCAGCAGCCCAAGCGTGTCAACTAATGAAAAACTGTTTTTT
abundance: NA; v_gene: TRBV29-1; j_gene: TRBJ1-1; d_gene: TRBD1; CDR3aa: CSVADRDTEAFF; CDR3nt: TGCAGCGTTGCTGACAGGGACACTGAAGCTTTCTTT
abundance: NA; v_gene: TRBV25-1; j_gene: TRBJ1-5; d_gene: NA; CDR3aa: CASSDTRLKNQPQHF; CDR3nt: TGTGCCAGCAGTGATACGCGACTAAAGAATCAGCCCCAGCATTTT
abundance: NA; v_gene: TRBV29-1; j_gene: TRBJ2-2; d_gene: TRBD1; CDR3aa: CSASGQGYPTNTGELFF; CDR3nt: TGCAGCGCCTCGGGACAGGGATACCCAACGAACACCGGGGAGCTGTTTTTT
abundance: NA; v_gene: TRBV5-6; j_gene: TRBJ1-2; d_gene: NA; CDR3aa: CASSAQGEGKPGGYGYTF; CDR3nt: TGTGCCAGCAGCGCACAAGGGGAAGGGAAGCCCGGGGGGTATGGCTACACCTTC
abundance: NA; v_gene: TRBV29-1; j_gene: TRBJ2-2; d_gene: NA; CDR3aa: CSVRPDTGELFF; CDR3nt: TGCAGCGTCCGCCCCGACACCGGGGAGCTGTTTTTT
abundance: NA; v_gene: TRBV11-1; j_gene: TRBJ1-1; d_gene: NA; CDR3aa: CASSFSRTGTEAFF; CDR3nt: TGTGCCAGCAGCTTCAGCAGGACGGGCACTGAAGCTTTCTTT
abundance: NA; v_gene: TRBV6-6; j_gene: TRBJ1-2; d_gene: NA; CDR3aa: CASSRGAQYGYTF; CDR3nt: TGTGCCAGCAGTAGGGGGGCCCAGTATGGCTACACCTTC
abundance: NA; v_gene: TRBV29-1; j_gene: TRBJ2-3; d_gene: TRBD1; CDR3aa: CSGVRTGGDTQYF; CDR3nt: TGCAGCGGGGTACGGACAGGGGGAGATACGCAGTATTTT
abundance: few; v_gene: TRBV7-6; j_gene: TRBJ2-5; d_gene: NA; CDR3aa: CASSPDGRKTQYF; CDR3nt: TGTGCCAGCAGCCCTGACGGACGGAAGACCCAGTACTTC
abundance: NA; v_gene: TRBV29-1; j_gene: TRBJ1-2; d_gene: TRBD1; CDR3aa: CSVEEGQGYGYTF; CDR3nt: TGCAGCGTTGAAGAGGGACAGGGGTATGGCTACACCTTC
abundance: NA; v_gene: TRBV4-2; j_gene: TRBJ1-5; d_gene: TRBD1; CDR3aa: CASSQVGTGFNQPQHF; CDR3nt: TGTGCCAGCAGCCAAGTTGGGACAGGGTTCAATCAGCCCCAGCATTTT
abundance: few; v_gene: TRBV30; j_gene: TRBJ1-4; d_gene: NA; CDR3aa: CAWSSDSHDEKLFF; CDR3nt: TGTGCCTGGAGTTCGGACAGTCATGATGAAAAACTGTTTTTT
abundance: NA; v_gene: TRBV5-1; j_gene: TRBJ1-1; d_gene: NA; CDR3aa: CASSRGKGDTEAFF; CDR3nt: TGCGCCAGCAGCCGGGGGAAGGGAGACACTGAAGCTTTCTTT
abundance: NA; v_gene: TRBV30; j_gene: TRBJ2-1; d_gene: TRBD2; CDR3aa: CAWAPSGANNEQFF; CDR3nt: TGTGCCTGGGCTCCTAGCGGGGCCAACAATGAGCAGTTCTTC
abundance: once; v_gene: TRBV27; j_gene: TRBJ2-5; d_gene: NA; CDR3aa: CASSPDIGLGTQYF; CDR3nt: TGTGCCAGCAGTCCGGACATTGGTCTTGGGACCCAGTACTTC
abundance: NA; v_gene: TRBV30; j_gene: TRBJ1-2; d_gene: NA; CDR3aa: CAWLAADYGYTF; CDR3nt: TGTGCCTGGTTAGCGGCCGACTATGGCTACACCTTC
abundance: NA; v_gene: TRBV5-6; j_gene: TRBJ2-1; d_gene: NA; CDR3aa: CASSFPGRYNEQFF; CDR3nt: TGTGCCAGCAGCTTCCCGGGCCGCTACAATGAGCAGTTCTTC
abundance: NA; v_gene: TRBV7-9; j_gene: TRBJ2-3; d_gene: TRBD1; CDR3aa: CASSSGDRRTDTQYF; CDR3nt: TGTGCCAGCAGCTCCGGGGACAGAAGGACAGATACGCAGTATTTT
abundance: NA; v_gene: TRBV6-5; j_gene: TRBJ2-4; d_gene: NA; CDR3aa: CASSYGTAKNIQYF; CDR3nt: TGTGCCAGCAGTTATGGGACGGCCAAAAACATTCAGTACTTC
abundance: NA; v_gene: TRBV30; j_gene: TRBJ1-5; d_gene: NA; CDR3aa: CAWSGPSNQPQHF; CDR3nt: TGTGCCTGGAGTGGGCCAAGCAATCAGCCCCAGCATTTT
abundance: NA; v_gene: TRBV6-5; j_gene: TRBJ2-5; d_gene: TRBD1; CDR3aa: CASGSQGVWETQYF; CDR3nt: TGTGCCAGCGGTTCACAGGGGGTCTGGGAGACCCAGTACTTC
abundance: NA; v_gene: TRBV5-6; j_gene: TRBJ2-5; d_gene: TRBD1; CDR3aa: CASSAGTGGQQETQYF; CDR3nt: TGTGCCAGCAGCGCCGGGACAGGGGGACAACAAGAGACCCAGTACTTC
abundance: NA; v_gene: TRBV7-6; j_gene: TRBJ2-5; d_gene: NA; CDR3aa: CASSSIRQETQYF; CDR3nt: TGTGCCAGCAGCTCGATAAGGCAAGAGACCCAGTACTTC